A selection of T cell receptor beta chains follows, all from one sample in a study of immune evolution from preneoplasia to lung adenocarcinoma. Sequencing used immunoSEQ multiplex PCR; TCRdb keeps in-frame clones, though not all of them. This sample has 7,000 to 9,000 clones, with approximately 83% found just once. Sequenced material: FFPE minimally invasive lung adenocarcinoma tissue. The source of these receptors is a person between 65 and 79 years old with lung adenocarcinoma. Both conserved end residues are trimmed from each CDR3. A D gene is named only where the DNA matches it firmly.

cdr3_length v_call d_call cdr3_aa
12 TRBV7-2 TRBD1 ASSPRTGPYEQY
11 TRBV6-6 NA ASRGNPGHEQY
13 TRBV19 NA ASSPHGESNQPQH
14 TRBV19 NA ASSTTPRSSGNTIY
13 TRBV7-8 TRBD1 ASSLRDRDSQPQH
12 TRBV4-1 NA ASSQDRTFYEQY
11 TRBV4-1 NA ASSHRKVEKLF
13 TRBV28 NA ASSFLGVSFYEQY
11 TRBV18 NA ASSRKVENEQF
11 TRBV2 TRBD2 ASRGGVQETQY
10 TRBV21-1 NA ASIPRATEAF
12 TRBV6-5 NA ASSPQTTGYGYT
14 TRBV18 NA ASSPVVGANTGELF
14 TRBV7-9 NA ASSSTRGESTDTQY
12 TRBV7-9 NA ASSLSPVRTEAF
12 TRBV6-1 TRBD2 ASLLGLATDTQY
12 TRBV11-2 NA ASSLAGRAETQY
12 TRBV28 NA ASSFFDRGTEAF
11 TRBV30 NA AWSGVANYGYT
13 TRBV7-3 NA ASSIGGAPTDTQY
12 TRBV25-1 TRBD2 ASSTSGRASEQY
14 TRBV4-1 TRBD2 ASSRMTSGVFYEQY
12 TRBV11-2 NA ASSYDSSTYEQY
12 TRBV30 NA AWTGTRSGNTIY